Sequencing of this TCR beta chain was carried out in a study of cytomegalovirus exposure and HLA in healthy donors (dated by TCRdb to the late 2010s). With respect to the entire study: An earlier analysis of 550 to 700 of the donors reported 276 Gb of sequence data and 117 million unique TCR beta sequences from about 179 million T cells. An early release covering roughly 640 HLA-typed donors comprised about 300 gigabases of sequencing data and tens of millions of unique TCR sequences. The genetic ancestry cluster associated with self-reported Caucasian donors included roughly 84% of the 398 genotyped donors. The study aimed to test whether signatures of past pathogen exposure could be identified by cataloging public T cell receptors. Using immunosequencing, the study profiled T cell repertoires from 500 to 800 subjects and related those repertoires to cytomegalovirus serostatus. In addition to the first cohort of 666 subjects, a separate validation cohort of 120 different subjects was used. To predict cytomegalovirus infection status, the study brought together high-throughput TCR immunosequencing, statistical association of individual TCRs with disease status, and machine learning. In a later analysis, previously published TCR beta repertoires from about 670 donors were re-analyzed and high-resolution HLA genotyping was added so that TCR occurrence patterns could be studied. The later analysis used no new phenotypic data to find candidate immune exposures, relying instead on TCR beta sequences and their occurrence across donors. An earlier analysis of fewer than 700 of the donors applied high-throughput TCR beta sequencing to assess whether each TCR beta V gene segment acted as functional or pseudogenic. Donor age, sex, ethnicity and CMV serostatus were compiled alongside the repertoire data. A later genetic analysis took genome-wide SNP genotypes for about 60% of the roughly 670 donors and used that subset as a discovery cohort. All discovery cohort repertoires had been generated on a single sequencing platform. Both class I and class II loci were covered by HLA typing, at four-digit resolution. The number of typed donors differed by locus: roughly 629-640 for A, B, C, DRB1 and DQB1; approximately 530 for DQA1; approximately 610 for DPA1; and roughly 450 for DPB1. A handful of DR-DQ haplotypes were handled as single units for association and clustering because linkage in the cohort was strong. Among a few hundred genotyped donors of the cohort, an average of about 240,000 unique TCR beta nucleotide sequences were sequenced per donor, roughly 20% of them non-productive. Paper-wide results and their limitations: The study listed approximately 150 TCR beta chains as associated with cytomegalovirus. According to a later analysis, parvovirus B19, influenza, CMV and Epstein-Barr virus appeared linked to several top co-occurrence clusters. In an earlier analysis of approximately 590 of the donors, most TCR beta V segments appeared in productive rearrangements about 87% or about 30% of the time, broadly matching IMGT annotations. A later analysis found that most CMV-associated TCR beta chains appeared HLA-restricted, with HLA associations seemingly driven largely by CMV exposure. A further reported finding was that TCR beta sequences accurately predicted the HLA-A and HLA-B alleles for most subjects in the first cohort. The authors suggested that the approach could potentially be extended to other disease states and immunological phenotypes. Strong co-occurrence of HLA alleles, especially DR and DQ, made assigning TCR associations to individual alleles difficult. Immune exposure information for the cohort was limited to CMV serostatus. Because some donors lacked HLA typing at each locus, the association tests relied only on the typed subset. Most TCR sequences were observed very rarely across donors, whereas some public TCRs were present in many individuals. In both the original and validation cohorts, the classifier was reported to diagnose cytomegalovirus status with high specificity and sensitivity. A group of highly shared sequence variants was considered likely to be a technical artifact of the sequencing pipeline. Some IMGT-functional V segments, including TRBV6-2 and TRBV6-3, could not be distinguished by the 87-base-pair reads and were therefore excluded. Correlated functional status among segregating V segments might be attributable to linkage disequilibrium, but an unknown experimental factor could not be ruled out. Only TCR beta chains were sequenced in this cohort, and the absence of alpha or paired-chain data limited detectable features. In a later analysis, the rate of TCR association differed among HLA loci, with DRB1 alleles having the most associated TCRs and HLA-C alleles having the fewest. In a later analysis, HLA-associated TCR beta chains showed more clonal expansion and lower generation probabilities than non-associated chains that were equally common. In vitro tests confirmed that three of the cytomegalovirus-associated TCR beta chains recognize cytomegalovirus antigens. Specific HLA alleles were associated with 15,000 to 20,000 TCR beta sequences at a false discovery rate of 0.05 in a later analysis. Roughly uniform sequencing depth across donors was assumed in presence/absence analyses, although this assumption may not hold. In a later genetic analysis, fewer N-insertions in productive TCRs were reported among donors in an Asian-associated ancestry cluster than the approximately 670-donor mean. Because counts were too low, seventeen rarely observed V segments, including chromosome 9 orphons, were left out of the earlier analysis of 500 to 750 of the donors. In a later genetic analysis, a missense DCLRE1C variant was associated with V-gene and J-gene trimming of TCR beta chains, and the association was replicated in an independent cohort.

The cohort consisted of some 730 healthy bone marrow donors. At the time of sampling, all cohort members were nominally healthy, though unrecorded immune exposures were likely present. The donor was CMV seronegative and belonged to the group of more than 300 seronegative cohort members. A peripheral blood sample was collected from each donor, and TCR beta sequencing was performed on peripheral blood mononuclear cells. Genomic DNA extraction from the blood cell samples was performed with the Qiagen DNeasy Blood Extraction Kit. The CDR3 holds 15 amino acids from the cysteine to the phenylalanine. The sequence is cut down to CDR3 DNA, 45 bases in frame from base 1. The germline V and J ends show losses of 0 bases and 6 bases respectively, and no gene match explains 7 bases of the junction. CDR1 and CDR2 were assigned from the germline V gene as SGDLS and YYNGEE. Library construction relied on the immunoSEQ multiplex PCR assay. The multiplex PCR relied on a mix of 60 forward primers for TCR Vbeta segments and 13 reverse primers for TCR Jbeta segments. The CDR3 region of rearranged TCR beta genes was amplified from genomic DNA with a multiplex PCR assay. Amplified TCR beta libraries were sequenced as 87-base-pair reads on the Illumina HiSeq System. From the authors' description of their analysis: A later analysis tallied about 77 million unique TCR beta chains across the 600 to 700 repertoires, and around 10 million of those chains were shared by two or more donors. Raw reads were error-corrected and collapsed into unique sequences by a nearest-neighbor algorithm in which closely related sequences were merged to remove PCR and sequencing errors. V, D and J gene segments were assigned by aligning CDR3 sequences to IMGT reference sequences. For a sequence to be retained, at least a six-nucleotide match to both a V gene segment and a J gene segment was required. A rearrangement counted as productive if the CDR3 had no stop codons and remained in frame with V and J, and every other rearrangement counted as non-productive. CDR3 was defined by IMGT convention, running from the second conserved V-encoded cysteine to the conserved J-encoded phenylalanine. The earlier analysis of some 550 of the donors excluded any sequence lacking an unambiguous match to a single V gene segment. An earlier analysis of some 500 of the donors classified V segments as functional when productive rearrangements were above 56.7% and as segregating when the standard deviation between donors was above 5%. A statistical classification framework was developed to diagnose cytomegalovirus status using the catalog of TCR beta chain sequences. V and J gene assignment, in a later analysis, came from comparing TCR nucleotide sequences with IMGT/GENE-DB human TR gene sequences. The TCRdist pipeline was used in a later analysis to assign CDR3 sequences and most-parsimonious VDJ recombination scenarios. In a later analysis, every TCR beta chain was defined by the combination of its CDR3 amino acid sequence and its V-gene family, and reads without a unique V-gene family were dropped. To address suspected cross-contamination and a sequencing artifact, a later analysis removed a few hundred highly shared, low-generation-probability nucleotide sequences. In a later analysis, a clonal expansion index was calculated for each public chain from normalized within-repertoire ranks of inferred template counts. In a later analysis, generation probabilities were computed using a VDJ recombination model fitted to out-of-frame rearrangements, and the results were checked against IGoR. In a later analysis, TCR-TCR, TCR-HLA and TCR-CMV co-occurrence was scored with hypergeometric tests, and a repertoire-size bias correction was applied to TCR pairs. In a later analysis, false discovery rates were estimated by permuting HLA or CMV assignments 20 times. In a later analysis, co-occurring TCRs were grouped using DBSCAN, and TCRdist sequence similarity was added for clustering within HLA-allele-positive subsets. Repertoires with fewer than 30,000 or more than 120,000 public chains, plus five repertoires with anomalous nucleotide sharing, were excluded from co-occurrence clustering. In TCRdb, the immuneACCESS table is reduced to in-frame sequences with V and J assigned. These tables do not hold every clone; where another copy was compared, an unresolved V gene accounts for under half, and the others remain unexplained. Clone size and V and J calls were adopted from that table, with D and trimming inferred from the DNA. This sample holds about 64,000 clones; over 75% were observed only once. The ten biggest clones cover 9.5% to 12% of the sample.

Notes on this clone: The target of this receptor is not known. Within one base of it there is no much larger clone, and no base qualities were kept.

Sequenced material: PBMCs. This TCR derives from a female donor in good health and CMV-seronegative. The sequence is built from TRBV9 and TRBJ2-3; 7 middle bases align to TRBD2. The CDR3 region has the sequence CASSVGPSGYDTQYF. The DNA sequence is as follows: TGTGCCAGCAGCGTAGGTCCTAGCGGCTACGATACGCAGTATTTT. With all but the CDR3 taken from the reference TRBV9 and TRBJ2-3 genes, the full variable domain is: DSGVTQTPKHLITATGQRVTLRCSPRSGDLSVYWYQQSLDQGLQFLIQYYNGEERAKGNILERFSAQQFPDLHSELNLSSLELGDSALYFCASSVGPSGYDTQYFGPGTRLTVL.